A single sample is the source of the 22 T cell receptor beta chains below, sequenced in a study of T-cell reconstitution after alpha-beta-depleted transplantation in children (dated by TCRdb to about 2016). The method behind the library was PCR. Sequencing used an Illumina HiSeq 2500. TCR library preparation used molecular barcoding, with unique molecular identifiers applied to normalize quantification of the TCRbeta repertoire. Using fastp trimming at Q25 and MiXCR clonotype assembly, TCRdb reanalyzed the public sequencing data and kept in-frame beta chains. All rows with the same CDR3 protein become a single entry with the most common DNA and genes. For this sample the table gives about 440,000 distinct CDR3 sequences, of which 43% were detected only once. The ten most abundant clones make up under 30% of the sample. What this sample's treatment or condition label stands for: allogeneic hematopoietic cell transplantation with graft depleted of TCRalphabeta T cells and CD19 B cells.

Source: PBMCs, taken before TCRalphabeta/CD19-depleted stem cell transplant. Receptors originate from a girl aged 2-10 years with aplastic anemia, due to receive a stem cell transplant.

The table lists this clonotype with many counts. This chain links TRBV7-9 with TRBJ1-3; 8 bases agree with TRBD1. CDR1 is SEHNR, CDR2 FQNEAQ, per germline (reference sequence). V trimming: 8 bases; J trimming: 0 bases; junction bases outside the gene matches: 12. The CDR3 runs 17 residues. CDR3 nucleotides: TGTGCCAGCGATTACCCGGGACAGGTTATCTCTGGAAACACCATATATTTT. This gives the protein CASDYPGQVISGNTIYF. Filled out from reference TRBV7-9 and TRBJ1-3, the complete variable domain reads DTGVSQNPRHKITKRGQNVTFRCDPISEHNRLYWYRQTLGQGPEFLTYFQNEAQLEKSRLLSDRFSAERPKGSFSTLEIQRTEQGDSAMYLCASDYPGQVISGNTIYFGEGSWLTVV.

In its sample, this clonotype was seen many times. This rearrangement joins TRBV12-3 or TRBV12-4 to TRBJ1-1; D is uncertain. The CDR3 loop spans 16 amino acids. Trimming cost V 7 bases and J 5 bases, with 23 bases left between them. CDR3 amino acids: CASTSRRASGRTEAFF. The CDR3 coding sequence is TGTGCCAGCACTTCCCGCCGGGCAAGTGGAAGGACTGAAGCTTTCTTT.

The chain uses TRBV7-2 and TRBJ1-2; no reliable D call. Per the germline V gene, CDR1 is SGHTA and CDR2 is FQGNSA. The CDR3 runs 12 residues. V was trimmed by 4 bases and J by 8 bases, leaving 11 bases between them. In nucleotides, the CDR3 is TGTGCCAGCAGCTCGTTTAAGGACGGCTACACCTTC. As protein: CASSSFKDGYTF.

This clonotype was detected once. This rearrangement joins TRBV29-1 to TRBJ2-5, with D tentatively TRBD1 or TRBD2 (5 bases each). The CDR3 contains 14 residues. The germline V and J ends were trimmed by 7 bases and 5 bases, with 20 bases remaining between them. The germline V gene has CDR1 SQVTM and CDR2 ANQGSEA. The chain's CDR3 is CSAVVAGTGETQYF. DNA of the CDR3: TGCAGCGCAGTGGTGGCAGGGACGGGGGAGACCCAGTACTTC.

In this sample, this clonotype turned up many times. CDR3 bases: TGCAGTGCTACTAGCGGGAGACGTACCGGGGAGCTGTTTTTT. This sequence encodes CSATSGRRTGELFF. The chain carries TRBV20-1 and TRBJ2-2; TRBD2 agrees at 10 bases. Germline V gives CDR1 DFQATT, CDR2 SNEGSKA (reference sequence). V shed 4 bases, J shed 5 bases, and the junction held 4 bases outside the gene matches. CDR3 length equals 14 residues.

CDR3 region: CASSKTNPGLGTDTQYF. CDR3 sequence (DNA): TGCGCCAGCAGCAAAACGAATCCGGGACTAGGCACAGATACGCAGTATTTT. The V and J genes are TRBV5-1 and TRBJ2-3; 8 bases agree with TRBD2. V lost 4 bases and J lost 1; bases outside the gene matches: 11. The CDR3 is 17 residues long. Germline values: CDR1 SGHRS, CDR2 YFSETQ.

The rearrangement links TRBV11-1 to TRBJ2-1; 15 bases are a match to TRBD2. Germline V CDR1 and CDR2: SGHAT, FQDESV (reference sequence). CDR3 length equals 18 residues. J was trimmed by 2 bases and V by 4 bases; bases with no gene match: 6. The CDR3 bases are TGTGCCAGCAGCTCCCCGGGACTAGCGGGAGGTCCCTACAATGAGCAGTTCTTC. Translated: CASSSPGLAGGPYNEQFF.

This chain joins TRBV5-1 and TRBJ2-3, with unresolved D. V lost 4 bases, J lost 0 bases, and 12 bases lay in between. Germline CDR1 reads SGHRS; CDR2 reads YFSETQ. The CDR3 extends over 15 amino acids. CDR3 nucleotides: TGCGCCAGCAGCGTTGACATGCCTAGCACAGATACGCAGTATTTT. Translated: CASSVDMPSTDTQYF.

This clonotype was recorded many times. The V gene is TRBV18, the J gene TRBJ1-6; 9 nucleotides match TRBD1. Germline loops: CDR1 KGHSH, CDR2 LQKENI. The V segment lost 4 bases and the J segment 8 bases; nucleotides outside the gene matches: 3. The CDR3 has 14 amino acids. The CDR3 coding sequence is TGTGCCAGCTCACGACAGGGGGAGGATTCACCCCTCCACTTT. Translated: CASSRQGEDSPLHF.

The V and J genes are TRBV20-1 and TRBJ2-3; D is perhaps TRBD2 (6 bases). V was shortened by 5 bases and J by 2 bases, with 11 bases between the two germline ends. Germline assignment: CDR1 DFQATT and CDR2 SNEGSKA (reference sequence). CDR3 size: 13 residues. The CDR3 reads CSARAGYTDTQYF. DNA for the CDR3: TGCAGTGCTCGAGCGGGCTACACAGATACGCAGTATTTT.

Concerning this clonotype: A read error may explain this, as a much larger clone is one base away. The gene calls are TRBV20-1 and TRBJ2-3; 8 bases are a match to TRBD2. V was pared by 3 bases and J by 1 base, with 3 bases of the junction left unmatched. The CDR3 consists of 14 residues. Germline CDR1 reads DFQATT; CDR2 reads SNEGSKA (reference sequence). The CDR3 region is CSARRGVGTDTQYF. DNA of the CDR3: TGCAGTGCTAGGCGGGGGGTGGGCACAGATACGCAGTATTTT.

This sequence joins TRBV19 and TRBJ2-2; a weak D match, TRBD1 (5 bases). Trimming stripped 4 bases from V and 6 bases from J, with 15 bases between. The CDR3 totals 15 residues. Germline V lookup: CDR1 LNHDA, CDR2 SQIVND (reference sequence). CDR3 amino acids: CASSTSGQGPGELFF. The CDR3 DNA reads TGTGCCAGTAGTACAAGTGGGCAGGGCCCCGGGGAGCTGTTTTTT.

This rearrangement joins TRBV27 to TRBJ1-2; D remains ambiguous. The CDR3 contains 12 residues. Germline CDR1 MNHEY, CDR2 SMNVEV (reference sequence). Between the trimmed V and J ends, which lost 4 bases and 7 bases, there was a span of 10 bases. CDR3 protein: CASSSPTGGYTF. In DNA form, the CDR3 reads TGTGCCAGCAGTTCCCCTACGGGTGGCTACACCTTC.

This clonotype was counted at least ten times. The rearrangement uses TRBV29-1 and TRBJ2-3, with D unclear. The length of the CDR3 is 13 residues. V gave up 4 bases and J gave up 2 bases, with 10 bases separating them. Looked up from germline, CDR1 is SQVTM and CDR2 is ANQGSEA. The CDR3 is CSVARQPTDTQYF. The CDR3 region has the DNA TGCAGCGTTGCAAGGCAGCCCACAGATACGCAGTATTTT.

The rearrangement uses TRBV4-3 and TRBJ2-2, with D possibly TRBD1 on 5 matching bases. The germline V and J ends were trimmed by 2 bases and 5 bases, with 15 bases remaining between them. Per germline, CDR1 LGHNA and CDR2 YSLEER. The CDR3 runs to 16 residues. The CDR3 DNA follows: TGCGCCAGCAGCCAAAGTGAAGGGGATGATACCGGGGAGCTGTTTTTT. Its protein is CASSQSEGDDTGELFF.

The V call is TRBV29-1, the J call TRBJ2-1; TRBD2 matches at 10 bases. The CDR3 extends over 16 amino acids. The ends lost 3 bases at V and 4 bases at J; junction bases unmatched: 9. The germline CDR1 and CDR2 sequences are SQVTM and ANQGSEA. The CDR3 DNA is TGCAGCGTTGAGGGGCTAGCGGGGGCTCCGTACAATGAGCAGTTCTTC. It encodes CSVEGLAGAPYNEQFF.

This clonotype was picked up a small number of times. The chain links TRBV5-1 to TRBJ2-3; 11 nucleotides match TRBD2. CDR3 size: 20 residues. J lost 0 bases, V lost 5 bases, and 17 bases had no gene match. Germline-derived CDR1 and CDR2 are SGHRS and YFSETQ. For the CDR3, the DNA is TGCGCCAGCAGTTACAACGCCGGGACTAGCGGAGCCTCGAGCACAGATACGCAGTATTTT. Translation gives CASSYNAGTSGASSTDTQYF.

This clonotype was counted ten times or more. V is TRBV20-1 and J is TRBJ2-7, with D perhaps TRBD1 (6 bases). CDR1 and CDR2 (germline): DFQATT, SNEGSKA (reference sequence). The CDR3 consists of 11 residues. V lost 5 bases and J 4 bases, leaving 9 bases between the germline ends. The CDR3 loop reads CSAGRGYEQYF. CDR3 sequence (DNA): TGCAGTGCTGGCAGGGGATACGAGCAGTACTTC.

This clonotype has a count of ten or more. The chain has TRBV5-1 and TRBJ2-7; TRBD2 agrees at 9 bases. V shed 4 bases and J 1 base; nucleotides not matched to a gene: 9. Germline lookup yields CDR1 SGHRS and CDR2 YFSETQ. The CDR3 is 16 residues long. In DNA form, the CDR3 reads TGCGCCAGCAGCCCTCCGGGCGGGAGGGATTCCTACGAGCAGTACTTC. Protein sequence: CASSPPGGRDSYEQYF.

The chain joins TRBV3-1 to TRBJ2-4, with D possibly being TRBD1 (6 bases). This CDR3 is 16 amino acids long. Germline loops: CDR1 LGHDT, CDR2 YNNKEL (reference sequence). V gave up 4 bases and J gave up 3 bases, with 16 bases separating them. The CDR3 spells CASSRKKQGDKNIQYF. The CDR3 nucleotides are TGTGCCAGCAGCCGGAAGAAACAGGGAGACAAAAACATTCAGTACTTC. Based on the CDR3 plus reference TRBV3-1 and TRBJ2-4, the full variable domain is DTAVSQTPKYLVTQMGNDKSIKCEQNLGHDTMYWYKQDSKKFLKIMFSYNNKELIINETVPNRFSPKSPDKAHLNLHINSLELGDSAVYFCASSRKKQGDKNIQYFGAGTRLSVL.

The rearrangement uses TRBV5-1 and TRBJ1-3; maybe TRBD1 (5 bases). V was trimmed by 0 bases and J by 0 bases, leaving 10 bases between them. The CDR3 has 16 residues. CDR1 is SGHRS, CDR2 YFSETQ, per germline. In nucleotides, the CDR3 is TGCGCCAGCAGCTTGGCCCAGGGAAGCTCTGGAAACACCATATATTTT. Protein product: CASSLAQGSSGNTIYF.

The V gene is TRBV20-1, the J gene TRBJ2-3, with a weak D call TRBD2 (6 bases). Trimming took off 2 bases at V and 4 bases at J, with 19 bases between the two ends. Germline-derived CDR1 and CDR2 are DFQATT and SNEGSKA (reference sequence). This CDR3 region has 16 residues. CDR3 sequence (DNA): TGCAGTGCTAGATTTCCCCGGAGGGGCGCCGCAGATACGCAGTATTTT. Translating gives CSARFPRRGAADTQYF.